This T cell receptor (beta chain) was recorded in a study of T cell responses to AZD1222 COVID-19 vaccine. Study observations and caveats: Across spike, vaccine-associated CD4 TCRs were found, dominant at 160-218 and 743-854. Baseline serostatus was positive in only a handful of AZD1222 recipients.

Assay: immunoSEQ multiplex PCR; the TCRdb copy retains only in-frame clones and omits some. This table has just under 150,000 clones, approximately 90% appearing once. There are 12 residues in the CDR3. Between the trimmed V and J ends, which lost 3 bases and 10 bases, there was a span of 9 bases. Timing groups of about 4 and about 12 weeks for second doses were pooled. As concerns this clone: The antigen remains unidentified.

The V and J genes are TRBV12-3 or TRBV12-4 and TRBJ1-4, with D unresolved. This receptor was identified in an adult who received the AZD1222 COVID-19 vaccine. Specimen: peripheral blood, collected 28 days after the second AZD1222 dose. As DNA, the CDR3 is TGTGCCAGCAGTTTCCCCTTGGGAAAACTGTTTTTT. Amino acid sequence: CASSFPLGKLFF.